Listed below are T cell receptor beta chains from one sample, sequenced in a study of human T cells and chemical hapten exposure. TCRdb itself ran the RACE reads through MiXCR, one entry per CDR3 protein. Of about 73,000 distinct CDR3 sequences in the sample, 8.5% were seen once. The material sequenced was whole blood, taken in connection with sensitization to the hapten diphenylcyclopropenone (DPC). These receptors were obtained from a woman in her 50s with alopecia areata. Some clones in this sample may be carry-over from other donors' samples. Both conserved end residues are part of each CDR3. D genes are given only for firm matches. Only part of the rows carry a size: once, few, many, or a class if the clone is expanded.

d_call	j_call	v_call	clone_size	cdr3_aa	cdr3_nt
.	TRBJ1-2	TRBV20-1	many	CSARDQGSLYGYTF	TGCAGTGCTAGAGATCAAGGGTCCCTCTATGGCTACACCTTC
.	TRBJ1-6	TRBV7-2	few	CASSLGLNSPLHF	TGTGCCAGCAGCTTGGGGCTCAATTCACCCCTCCACTTT
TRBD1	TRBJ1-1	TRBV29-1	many	CSVDRQGPNTEAFF	TGCAGCGTTGATAGACAGGGTCCGAACACTGAAGCTTTCTTT
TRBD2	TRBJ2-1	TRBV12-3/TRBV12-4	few	CASGWGEGSYNEQFF	TGTGCCAGCGGTTGGGGGGAGGGCTCCTACAATGAGCAGTTCTTC
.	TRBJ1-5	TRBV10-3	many	CAISDRADSNQPQHF	TGTGCCATCAGTGACAGGGCCGATAGCAATCAGCCCCAGCATTTT
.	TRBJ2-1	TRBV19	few	CASRVGRANEQFF	TGTGCCAGTCGGGTCGGCCGGGCCAATGAGCAGTTCTTC
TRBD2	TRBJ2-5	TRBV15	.	CATSNGLAGLETQYF	TGTGCCACCAGCAACGGACTAGCGGGACTAGAGACCCAGTACTTC
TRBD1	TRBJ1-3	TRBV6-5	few	CASSYLQGSGNTIYF	TGTGCCAGCAGTTACTTACAGGGGTCTGGAAACACCATATATTTT
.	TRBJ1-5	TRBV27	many	CASSSSGASNQPQHF	TGTGCCAGCAGTTCGTCAGGGGCCAGCAATCAGCCCCAGCATTTT
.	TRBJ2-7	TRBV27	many	CASSLVSGYEQYF	TGTGCCAGCAGTTTGGTCTCGGGGTACGAGCAGTACTTC
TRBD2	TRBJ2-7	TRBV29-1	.	CSVSNSGRAVFEQYF	TGCAGCGTTTCGAATAGCGGGAGGGCGGTCTTCGAGCAGTACTTC
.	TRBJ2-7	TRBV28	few	CASSLTPRGKEQYF	TGTGCCAGCAGTTTAACCCCCCGGGGGAAGGAGCAGTACTTC
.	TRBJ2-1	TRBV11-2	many	CASSLTAEQFF	TGTGCCAGCAGCTTGACGGCTGAGCAGTTCTTC
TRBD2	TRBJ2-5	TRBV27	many	CASGKAGGPQETQYF	TGTGCCAGCGGGAAGGCGGGAGGACCTCAAGAGACCCAGTACTTC
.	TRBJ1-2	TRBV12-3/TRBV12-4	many	CASSSGQNYGYTF	TGTGCCAGCAGTTCCGGACAGAACTATGGCTACACCTTC
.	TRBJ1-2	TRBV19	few	CASSMWTEINYGYTF	TGTGCCAGTAGTATGTGGACGGAGATTAACTATGGCTACACCTTC
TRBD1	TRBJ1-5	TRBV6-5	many	CASSTISGTGGQPQHF	TGTGCCAGCAGTACTATATCCGGGACAGGCGGACAGCCCCAGCATTTT
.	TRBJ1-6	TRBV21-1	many	CASSKSNPSQGSHSPLHF	TGTGCCAGCAGCAAATCTAACCCTTCCCAGGGCTCGCATTCACCCCTCCACTTT
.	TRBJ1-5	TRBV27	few	CASSLGAYGINQPQHF	TGTGCCAGCAGTTTGGGGGCGTATGGTATCAATCAGCCCCAGCATTTT
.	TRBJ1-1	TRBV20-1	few	CSAQDSEAFF	TGCAGTGCCCAGGACAGTGAAGCTTTCTTT
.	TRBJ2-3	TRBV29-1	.	CSCRPGGTDTQYF	TGCAGTTGTCGTCCCGGAGGGACAGATACGCAGTATTTT
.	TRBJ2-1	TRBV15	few	CATSRGGGPGNEQFF	TGTGCCACCAGCAGAGGTGGAGGGCCGGGGAATGAGCAGTTCTTC
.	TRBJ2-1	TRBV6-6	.	CASSYLPGYNEQFF	TGTGCCAGCAGTTATCTCCCGGGTTACAATGAGCAGTTCTTC
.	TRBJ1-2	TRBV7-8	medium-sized	CASSLGLIGRDDGYTF	TGTGCCAGCAGCTTAGGATTGATCGGCAGGGACGATGGCTACACCTTC
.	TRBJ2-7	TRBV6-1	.	CASSEAPTSEYEQYF	TGTGCCAGCAGTGAAGCGCCCACGAGTGAGTACGAGCAGTACTTC
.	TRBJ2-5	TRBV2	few	CASSETTGSETQYF	TGTGCCAGCAGTGAGACTACAGGGTCGGAGACCCAGTACTTC
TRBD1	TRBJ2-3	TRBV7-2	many	CASSVGTGPTDTQYF	TGTGCCAGCAGCGTAGGGACAGGGCCCACAGATACGCAGTATTTT
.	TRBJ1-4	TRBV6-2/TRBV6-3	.	CASRAGELATNEKLFF	TGTGCCAGCAGGGCCGGGGAGCTCGCAACTAATGAAAAACTGTTTTTT
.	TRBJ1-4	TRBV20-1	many	CSASSRNFNEKLFF	TGCAGTGCTAGTAGTAGAAATTTTAATGAAAAACTGTTTTTT
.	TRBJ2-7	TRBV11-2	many	CASSLGSRAEQYF	TGTGCCAGCAGCTTAGGCTCCCGGGCCGAGCAGTACTTC
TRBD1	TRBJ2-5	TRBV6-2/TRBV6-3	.	CASSYGTGWQETQYF	TGTGCCAGCAGTTACGGGACAGGGTGGCAAGAGACCCAGTACTTC
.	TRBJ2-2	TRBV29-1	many	CAGGPATGELFF	TGCGCCGGGGGGCCAGCCACCGGGGAGCTGTTTTTT
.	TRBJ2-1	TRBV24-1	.	CATSGPGANEQFF	TGTGCCACCAGTGGACCCGGGGCGAATGAGCAGTTCTTC
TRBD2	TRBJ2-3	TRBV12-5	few	CASGFSGTSGAGDTQYF	TGTGCTAGTGGTTTCTCCGGGACTAGCGGGGCGGGAGATACGCAGTATTTT
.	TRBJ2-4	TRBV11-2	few	CASSLNGAKNIQYF	TGTGCCAGCAGCTTAAATGGGGCCAAAAACATTCAGTACTTC
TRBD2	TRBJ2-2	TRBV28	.	CASSQLAGGRNGELFF	TGTGCCAGCAGTCAGCTAGCGGGAGGAAGAAACGGGGAGCTGTTTTTT
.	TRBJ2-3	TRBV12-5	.	CASGLVRNSGTDTQYF	TGTGCTAGTGGTTTGGTACGGAACTCGGGGACAGATACGCAGTATTTT
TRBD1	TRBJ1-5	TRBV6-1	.	CASSGSVPGGSQPQHF	TGTGCCAGCAGTGGGTCCGTCCCAGGGGGCTCTCAGCCCCAGCATTTT
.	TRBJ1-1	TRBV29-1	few	CSVELNTEAFF	TGCAGCGTAGAATTGAACACTGAAGCTTTCTTT
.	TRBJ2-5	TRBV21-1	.	CASSTRPQRGEQETQYF	TGTGCCAGCAGCACTCGTCCCCAGCGGGGGGAACAAGAGACCCAGTACTTC
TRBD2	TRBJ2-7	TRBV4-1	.	CASSQDPASGGAHEQYF	TGCGCCAGCAGCCAAGATCCCGCTAGCGGGGGGGCCCACGAGCAGTACTTC
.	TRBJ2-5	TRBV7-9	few	CASSSSGRETQYF	TGTGCCAGCAGCTCCAGTGGCAGAGAGACCCAGTACTTC
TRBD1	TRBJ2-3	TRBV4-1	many	CASSQGDRSLRTDTQYF	TGCGCCAGCAGCCAAGGGGACAGGAGCCTACGGACAGATACGCAGTATTTT
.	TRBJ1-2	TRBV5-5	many	CASSLGMSGAFYGYTF	TGTGCCAGCAGCTTGGGGATGTCAGGGGCGTTCTATGGCTACACCTTC
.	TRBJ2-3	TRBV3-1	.	CASSQDGRVTDTQYF	TGTGCCAGCAGCCAAGATGGACGGGTAACGGATACGCAGTATTTT
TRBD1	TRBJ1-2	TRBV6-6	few	CASSYSQTGTGYGYTF	TGTGCCAGCAGTTACTCCCAAACCGGGACAGGCTATGGCTACACCTTC
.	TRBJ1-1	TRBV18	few	CASSPLSDTEAFF	TGTGCCAGCTCACCACTTTCGGACACTGAAGCTTTCTTT
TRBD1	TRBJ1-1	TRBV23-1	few	CASRMTGDRETFF	TGCGCCAGCAGGATGACGGGGGACAGGGAAACTTTCTTT
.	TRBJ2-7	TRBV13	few	CASSFSGSSYEQYF	TGTGCCAGCAGCTTCTCGGGGAGCTCCTACGAGCAGTACTTC
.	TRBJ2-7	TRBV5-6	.	CASSLAGRHYEQYF	TGTGCCAGCAGCTTGGCGGGGAGGCACTACGAGCAGTACTTC
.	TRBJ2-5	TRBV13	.	CASSPRGAQETQYF	TGTGCCAGCAGCCCTCGGGGTGCCCAAGAGACCCAGTACTTC
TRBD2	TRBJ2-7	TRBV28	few	CASSGPRSGRGYEQYF	TGTGCCAGCAGTGGCCCCCGGAGCGGGAGGGGGTACGAGCAGTACTTC
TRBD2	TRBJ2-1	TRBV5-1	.	CASSLTPGLAENEQFF	TGCGCCAGCAGCTTAACCCCTGGGCTAGCGGAAAATGAGCAGTTCTTC